This TCR beta chain was obtained from a study of radiation and T cells in renal cell carcinoma. The study's findings and limits: Top 100 clonotypes averaged around 54% in irradiated versus roughly 43% in nephrectomy-only tumors. Intratumoral heterogeneity was not captured in these roughly 0.96 g regions. Dominant CDR3 motifs were more common in irradiated tumors than controls.

To note about this clone: Its antigen is unknown.

The repertoire was sequenced with immunoSEQ multiplex PCR; TCRdb's copy has only in-frame clones and lacks some. The sample records around 16,000 clones, 58% being singletons. As for treatment: treatment-naive control, cytoreductive nephrectomy. Control tumor donors were several females and 11 males, median age about 60 years. The sample in question was tumor tissue, obtained from a patient whose treatment was nephrectomy without radiotherapy. The clonotype originates from a man between 40 and 49 years old with renal cell carcinoma.

CDR3 sequence reads: CASSQEGLNTEAFF. Written as DNA, the CDR3 is TGCGCCAGCAGCCAAGAGGGACTTAACACTGAAGCTTTCTTT. The chain carries TRBV4-1 and TRBJ1-1; the D gene is possibly TRBD1 (5 bases). Trimming took off 0 bases at V and 2 bases at J, with 7 bases between the two ends. Germline V gene lookup returns CDR1 MGHRA and CDR2 YSYEKL. The CDR3 has 14 residues.